This T cell receptor (beta chain) comes out of a study of blood T cell repertoires in COVID-19. On the study more broadly: PBMCs, B-cell-depleted T cells, or T cells were the source of the cDNA or gDNA that made up the material.

As handled by the study authors: Estimated nucleated cell counts came from reference gene primer amplification. Libraries were prepared by immunoSEQ multiplex PCR; TCRdb keeps only in-frame clonotypes and omits some of them. That table is the source of V, J and clone size, and D and trimming were worked out from the DNA. This table holds about 340,000 clones, 65% to 85% found once. This clone was picked up a small number of times. The receptor was derived from a man in his thirties or forties with active or convalescent COVID-19. Sequenced input: peripheral blood.

The CDR3 region has the DNA TGTGCCAGCAGCCTCGCCAGGGGGGAACAAGAGACCCAGTACTTC. Its protein product is CASSLARGEQETQYF. The V and J genes are TRBV11-1 and TRBJ2-5, with D possibly being TRBD1 (7 bases). V gave up 5 bases and J gave up 2 bases, with 15 bases separating them. CDR3 length: 15 residues. Per the germline V gene, CDR1 is SGHAT and CDR2 is FQDESV (reference sequence).